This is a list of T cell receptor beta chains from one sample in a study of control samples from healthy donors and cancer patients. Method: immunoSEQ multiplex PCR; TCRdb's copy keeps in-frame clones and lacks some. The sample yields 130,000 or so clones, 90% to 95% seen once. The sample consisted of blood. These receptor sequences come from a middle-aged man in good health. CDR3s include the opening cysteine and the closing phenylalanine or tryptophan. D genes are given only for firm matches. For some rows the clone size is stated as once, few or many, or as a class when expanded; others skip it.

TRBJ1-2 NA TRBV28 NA CASSLSGAGYGYTF TGTGCCAGCAGTCTGAGTGGGGCTGGCTATGGCTACACCTTC
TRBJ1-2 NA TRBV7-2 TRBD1 CASSLSQGAYGYTF TGTGCCAGCAGCTTAAGTCAGGGGGCTTACGGCTACACCTTC
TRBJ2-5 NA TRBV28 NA CASSWQQETQYF TGTGCCAGCAGCTGGCAGCAAGAGACCCAGTACTTC
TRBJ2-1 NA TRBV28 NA CASSAVHGSSYNEQFF TGTGCCAGCAGTGCCGTTCACGGGAGCTCCTACAATGAGCAGTTCTTC
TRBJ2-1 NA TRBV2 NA CASSPTRTEQFF TGTGCCAGCAGCCCCACTAGGACTGAGCAGTTCTTC
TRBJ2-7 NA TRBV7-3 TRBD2 CASRFTSGKVYEQYF TGTGCCAGCAGGTTTACTAGCGGGAAAGTCTACGAGCAGTACTTC
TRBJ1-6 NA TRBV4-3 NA CASSQGAGDNSPLHF TGCGCCAGCAGCCAAGGAGCCGGGGATAATTCACCCCTCCACTTT
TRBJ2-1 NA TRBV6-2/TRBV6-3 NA CASSPLYDEQFF TGTGCCAGCAGCCCTCTCTACGATGAGCAGTTCTTC
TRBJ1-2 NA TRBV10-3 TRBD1 CATQTGGHGYTF TGTGCCACACAGACAGGGGGCCACGGCTACACCTTC
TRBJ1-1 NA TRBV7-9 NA CASSLEIGGTEAFF TGTGCCAGCAGCTTAGAGATAGGCGGGACTGAAGCTTTCTTT
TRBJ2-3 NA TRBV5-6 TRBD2 CASSLGYGGRTGTDTQYF TGTGCCAGCAGCTTGGGGTATGGCGGGAGAACTGGAACAGATACGCAGTATTTT
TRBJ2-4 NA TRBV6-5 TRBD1 CASSYSGQGNIQYF TGTGCCAGCAGTTACTCTGGACAGGGAAACATTCAGTACTTC
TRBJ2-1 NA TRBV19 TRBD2 CASRRVGGLNEQFF TGTGCCAGCCGCCGGGTCGGGGGGTTAAATGAGCAGTTCTTC
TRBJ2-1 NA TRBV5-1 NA CASNPEGSILYNEQFF TGCGCCAGCAATCCTGAGGGCAGCATCCTCTACAATGAGCAGTTCTTC
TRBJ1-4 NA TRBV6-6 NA CASSPVEKLFF TGTGCCAGCAGCCCAGTTGAAAAACTGTTTTTT
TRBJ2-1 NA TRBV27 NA CASSSYQGIEQFF TGTGCCAGCAGTTCTTATCAGGGGATAGAGCAGTTCTTC
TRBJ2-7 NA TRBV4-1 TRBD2 CASSHTGTSGRRTYEQYF TGCGCCAGCAGCCACACCGGGACTAGCGGGAGAAGGACCTACGAGCAGTACTTC
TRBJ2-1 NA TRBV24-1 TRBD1 CATSDSIQGDEQFF TGTGCCACCAGTGATTCTATACAGGGGGATGAGCAGTTCTTC
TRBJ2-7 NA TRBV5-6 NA CASSPTPGVKTYF TGTGCCAGCAGCCCTACCCCCGGGGTCAAGACGTACTTC
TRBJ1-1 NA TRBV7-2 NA CASSMVRARRGMNTEAFF TGTGCCAGCAGCATGGTCAGGGCTCGTAGAGGTATGAACACTGAAGCTTTCTTT
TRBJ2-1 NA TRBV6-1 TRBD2 CASSEGGLAGVVSYNEQFF TGTGCCAGCAGTGAAGGTGGACTAGCGGGTGTAGTCTCCTACAATGAGCAGTTCTTC
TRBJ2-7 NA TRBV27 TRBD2 CASSLQSSGRGYEQYF TGTGCCAGCAGTTTACAATCTAGCGGGAGGGGGTACGAGCAGTACTTC
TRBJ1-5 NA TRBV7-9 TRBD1 CASSVGADRRNQPQHF TGTGCCAGCAGCGTTGGAGCGGACAGGAGGAATCAGCCCCAGCATTTT
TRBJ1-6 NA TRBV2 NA CASSEDMYSPLHF TGTGCCAGCAGTGAAGATATGTATTCACCCCTCCACTTT
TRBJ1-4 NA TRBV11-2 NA CASSLGRLESNEKLFF TGTGCCAGCAGCTTAGGACGGTTGGAATCTAATGAAAAACTGTTTTTT
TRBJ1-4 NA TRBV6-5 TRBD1 CASSLQGARANEKLFF TGTGCCAGCAGTTTGCAGGGGGCGAGGGCTAATGAAAAACTGTTTTTT
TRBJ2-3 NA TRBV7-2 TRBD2 CASSLGGGRTDTQYF TGTGCCAGCAGCTTAGGCGGGGGGCGTACAGATACGCAGTATTTT
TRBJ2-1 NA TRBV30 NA CAWRSVRGEQFF TGTGCCTGGAGGAGCGTTCGTGGTGAGCAGTTCTTC
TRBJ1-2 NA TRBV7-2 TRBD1 CASSLTDYRGFGGYTF TGTGCCAGCAGCTTAACCGATTACAGGGGATTTGGGGGCTACACCTTC
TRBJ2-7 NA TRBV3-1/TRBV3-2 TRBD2 CASSQEPAGPPYEQYF TGTGCCAGCAGCCAAGAACCAGCGGGACCTCCCTACGAGCAGTACTTC
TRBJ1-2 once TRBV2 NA CASVAGVEGYTF TGTGCCAGCGTAGCTGGGGTCGAGGGCTACACCTTC
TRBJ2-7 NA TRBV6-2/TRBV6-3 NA CASSPIGTNTNSYEQYF TGTGCCAGCAGCCCTATCGGGACAAACACTAACTCCTACGAGCAGTACTTC
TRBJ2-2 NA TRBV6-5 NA CASSILSGTGELFF TGTGCCAGCAGTATCCTTTCGGGTACCGGGGAGCTGTTTTTT
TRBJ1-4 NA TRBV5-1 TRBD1 CASSWRTGGSEKLFF TGCGCCAGCAGCTGGAGGACAGGGGGAAGTGAAAAACTGTTTTTT
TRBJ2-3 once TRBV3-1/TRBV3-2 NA CASSQVVRQSDTDTQYF TGTGCCAGCAGCCAAGTAGTTCGGCAGAGCGATACAGATACGCAGTATTTT
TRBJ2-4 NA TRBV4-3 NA CASSQVEGNIQYF TGCGCCAGCAGCCAAGTGGAGGGAAACATTCAGTACTTC
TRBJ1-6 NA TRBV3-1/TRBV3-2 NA CASSQDPQFSPLHF TGTGCCAGCAGCCAAGATCCCCAGTTTTCACCCCTCCACTTT
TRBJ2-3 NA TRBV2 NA CASSEGRGSTDTQYF TGTGCCAGCAGTGAAGGACGGGGTAGCACAGATACGCAGTATTTT
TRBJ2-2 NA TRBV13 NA CASSLDGTPNTGELFF TGTGCCAGCAGCTTGGACGGGACACCGAACACCGGGGAGCTGTTTTTT
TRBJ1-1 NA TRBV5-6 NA CASSLAPAPEAFF TGTGCCAGCAGCTTGGCCCCGGCCCCTGAAGCTTTCTTT
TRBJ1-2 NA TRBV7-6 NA CASSLRRGSGYTF TGTGCCAGCAGCTTGCGCCGGGGGAGTGGCTACACCTTC
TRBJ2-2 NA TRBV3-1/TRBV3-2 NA CASSRRGATGELFF TGTGCCAGCAGCCGAAGGGGGGCTACCGGGGAGCTGTTTTTT
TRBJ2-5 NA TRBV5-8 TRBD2 CASSWGTGREETQYF TGTGCCAGCAGCTGGGGCACTGGGAGGGAAGAGACCCAGTACTTC
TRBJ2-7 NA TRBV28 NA CASLGPESPGDEQYF TGTGCCTCCCTAGGCCCGGAGTCCCCAGGGGACGAGCAGTACTTC
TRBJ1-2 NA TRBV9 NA CASSVRESNYGYTF TGTGCCAGCAGCGTAAGGGAATCTAACTATGGCTACACCTTC
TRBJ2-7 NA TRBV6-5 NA CASSHTTSGSYEQYF TGTGCCAGCAGTCACACGACCTCCGGATCCTACGAGCAGTACTTC
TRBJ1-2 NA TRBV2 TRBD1 CASGVQGDVAGYTF TGTGCCAGCGGGGTCCAGGGGGATGTAGCAGGCTACACCTTC
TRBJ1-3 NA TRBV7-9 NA CASTPLTGNTIYF TGTGCCAGCACCCCCCTTACGGGAAACACCATATATTTT
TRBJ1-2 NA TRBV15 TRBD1 CATSRGAGQGGNYGYTF TGTGCCACCAGCAGAGGGGCTGGACAGGGGGGGAACTATGGCTACACCTTC
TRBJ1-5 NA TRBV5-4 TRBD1 CASSLAGGGNQPQHF TGTGCCAGCAGCTTGGCAGGGGGGGGCAATCAGCCCCAGCATTTT
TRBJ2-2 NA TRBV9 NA CASSPFGVGNTGELFF TGTGCCAGCAGCCCGTTCGGGGTAGGGAACACCGGGGAGCTGTTTTTT
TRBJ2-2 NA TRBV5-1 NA CASSLTQSTGELFF TGCGCCAGCAGCTTGACACAGAGCACCGGGGAGCTGTTTTTT
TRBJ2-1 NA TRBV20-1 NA CSANDYYDEQFF TGCAGTGCTAATGACTACTACGATGAGCAGTTCTTC
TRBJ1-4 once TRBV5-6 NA CASGGSRGEKLFF TGTGCCAGCGGAGGGAGTCGGGGTGAAAAACTGTTTTTT
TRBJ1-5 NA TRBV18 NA CASSLFREGINQPQHF TGTGCCAGCTCACTATTTCGTGAGGGAATCAATCAGCCCCAGCATTTT
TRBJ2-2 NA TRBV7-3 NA CASRKQGRTGELFF TGTGCCAGCAGAAAACAGGGTCGCACCGGGGAGCTGTTTTTT